This T cell receptor beta chain was profiled in a study of blood T cell repertoires in COVID-19. On the study more broadly: In each case, the material was cDNA or gDNA derived from T cells, B-cell-depleted T cells, or PBMCs.

This CDR3 is 15 amino acids long. V was clipped by 5 bases and J by 7 bases; unmatched bases: 6. Germline CDR1 is SNHLY and CDR2 is FYNNEI. Some clones are missing from TCRdb's copy, which holds only in-frame ones; the method was immunoSEQ multiplex PCR. The table has a few hundred thousand clones, roughly 85% seen once. All enrollees were about 18 to 100 years old and from about 25 US areas. Each participant's cohort was designated according to participant-reported clinical history. Material for sequencing was PBMCs or T cells enriched from blood (not recorded which). This chain joins TRBV2 and TRBJ1-6, with 9 positions matching TRBD1. This TCR was recovered from a man aged 25 to 45 who had recovered from COVID-19. The CDR3, as DNA: TGTGCCAGCAGTTGGGACAGGGAAGGAAATTCACCCCTCCACTTT. Its translation is CASSWDREGNSPLHF.